Listed below are T cell receptor beta chains from one sample, sequenced in a study of technical replicates of blood from a handful of donors. Clones were read by immunoSEQ multiplex PCR, and TCRdb kept only the in-frame ones, dropping some. The sample contains about 82,000 clones, 92% of which appear only once. Material for sequencing was T cells isolated from PBMCs. All receptors derive from a human donor in good health. Both conserved end residues are trimmed from each CDR3. The order of the fields is V gene, J gene, CDR3 protein.

TRBV7-2	TRBJ1-6	ASREVGQGYSPLH
TRBV19	TRBJ2-7	ASSMAGLAVYEQY
TRBV7-2	TRBJ2-5	ASRGQKQETQY
TRBV2	TRBJ2-2	ASRVTEGYTGELF
TRBV4-1	TRBJ1-2	ASSGLLQGNQIGYT
TRBV10-3	TRBJ1-5	AISESFSDPQPQH
TRBV9	TRBJ2-3	ASSVRGTDTQY
TRBV30	TRBJ1-4	AWSVSTGSRLFEKLF
TRBV2	TRBJ2-1	ASGRDWQF
TRBV4-2	TRBJ2-7	ASSQDGQGSSYEQY
TRBV27	TRBJ1-4	ASSQDRGVDEKLF